Following are 13 T cell receptor beta chains from one sample sequenced in a study of T cell responses to AZD1222 COVID-19 vaccine. Sequencing used immunoSEQ multiplex PCR; TCRdb keeps in-frame clones, though not all of them. The repertoire holds roughly 130,000 clones, with approximately 90% as singletons. Source: peripheral blood, taken on day 0 of AZD1222 vaccination. The receptors shown here come from an adult in good health.

J is TRBJ1-2 and V is TRBV19, with D uncertain. V lost 3 bases to trimming and J lost 2 bases, with 13 bases between them. CDR1 LNHDA and CDR2 SQIVND come from the germline V gene (reference sequence). The CDR3 consists of 15 residues. The CDR3 loop reads CASSIVILGNYGYTF. The CDR3 DNA is TGTGCCAGTAGTATTGTTATCTTGGGGAACTATGGCTACACCTTC. Full variable domain (rest looked up from reference TRBV19 and TRBJ1-2): DGGITQSPKYLFRKEGQNVTLSCEQNLNHDAMYWYRQDPGQGLRLIYYSQIVNDFQKGDIAEGYSVSREKKESFPLTVTSAQKNPTAFYLCASSIVILGNYGYTFGSGTRLTVV.

The V gene is TRBV4-1, the J gene TRBJ2-7, with D unresolved. Looked up from germline, CDR1 is MGHRA and CDR2 is YSYEKL. Deletions cut 1 base from V and 3 bases from J, with 13 bases between. The CDR3 contains 15 residues. As DNA, the CDR3 is TGCGCCAGCAGCCAAGTAAGGTCCATTAACTACGAGCAGTACTTC. Translating it yields CASSQVRSINYEQYF.

The genes are TRBV28 and TRBJ2-5; D is perhaps TRBD1 (7 bases). The CDR3 spans 15 residues. Germline CDR1 MDHEN, CDR2 SYDVKM. Trimming shortened V by 2 bases and J by 4 bases, and 14 bases separated the two germline ends. CDR3 amino acids: CASSLPQGGLETQYF. The CDR3 coding sequence is TGTGCCAGCAGTTTACCTCAGGGGGGCCTAGAGACCCAGTACTTC.

The chain carries TRBV12-3 or TRBV12-4 and TRBJ2-7; a possible D gene is TRBD1 (5 bases). This CDR3 is 13 amino acids long. Trimming removed 4 bases at V and 0 bases at J, with 7 bases between. For the CDR3, the DNA is TGTGCCAGCAGTTCGCAGGGCTCCTACGAGCAGTACTTC. Its translation: CASSSQGSYEQYF.

The gene calls are TRBV2 and TRBJ1-6, with D perhaps matching TRBD1 (5 bases). The CDR3 is made up of 15 amino acids. V lost 3 bases to trimming and J lost 9 bases, with 15 bases between them. The germline gives CDR1 SNHLY, CDR2 FYNNEI. The CDR3 loop is CASSDRAYGSSPLHF. The CDR3 bases are TGTGCCAGCAGTGACAGGGCATATGGTAGTTCACCCCTCCACTTT. Filled out from reference TRBV2 and TRBJ1-6, the complete variable domain reads EPEVTQTPSHQVTQMGQEVILRCVPISNHLYFYWYRQILGQKVEFLVSFYNNEISEKSEIFDDQFSVERPDGSNFTLKIRSTKLEDSAMYFCASSDRAYGSSPLHFGNGTRLTVT.

The rearrangement uses TRBV15 and TRBJ1-1; D gene uncertain. The germline V and J ends were trimmed by 8 bases and 0 bases, with 7 bases remaining between them. The germline gives CDR1 LNHNV, CDR2 YYDKDF (reference sequence). The CDR3 covers 12 residues. CDR3 nucleotide sequence: TGTGCCACCGCCGCTCTGAACACTGAAGCTTTCTTT. As protein: CATAALNTEAFF.

This sequence joins TRBV2 and TRBJ1-4; no clear D. The CDR3 has 11 residues. Germline V gene data show CDR1 as SNHLY and CDR2 as FYNNEI. The V and J ends lost 3 bases and 5 bases respectively, with 1 base between them. CDR3 nucleotides: TGTGCCAGCAGTGAGAATGAAAAACTGTTTTTT. It is translated as CASSENEKLFF.

The chain carries TRBV7-9 and TRBJ2-5; TRBD2 aligns across 10 bases. Trimming at V came to 4 bases and at J to 0 bases, leaving 14 bases not matched to a gene. The germline V gene has CDR1 SEHNR and CDR2 FQNEAQ (reference sequence). The CDR3 spans 19 residues. CDR3 nucleotides: TGTGCCAGCAGCTCCCTCGGGACTAGCGCCCCTTGGTACCAAGAGACCCAGTACTTC. It yields the protein CASSSLGTSAPWYQETQYF.

The DNA for the CDR3 is TGCAGTGCAGGGCGGGCGGAGACCCAGTACTTC. Encoded protein: CSAGRAETQYF. The chain links TRBV20-1 to TRBJ2-5; the D gene is possibly TRBD2 (5 bases). Between the trimmed V and J ends, which lost 6 bases and 5 bases, there was a span of 10 bases. Germline V gene lookup returns CDR1 DFQATT and CDR2 SNEGSKA (reference sequence). This CDR3 region has 11 residues.

The chain couples TRBV11-3 to TRBJ1-3; D not resolved. The CDR3 has 14 residues. V was clipped by 6 bases and J by 0 bases, with 9 bases between them. Looked up from germline, CDR1 is SGHNT and CDR2 is YENEEA. The CDR3: CASRETISGNTIYF. CDR3 coding DNA: TGTGCCAGCAGGGAGACCATCTCTGGAAACACCATATATTTT.

This clone was seen only once. This chain connects TRBV4-1 to TRBJ2-1, with a weak D call TRBD2 (6 bases). V was clipped by 1 base and J by 10 bases, with 11 bases between them. CDR3 length: 13 residues. From germline, CDR1 is MGHRA and CDR2 YSYEKL. In nucleotides, the CDR3 is TGCGCCAGCAGCCAAGTCGGGGGAGAGGAGCAGTTCTTC. Protein: CASSQVGGEEQFF.

The rearrangement uses TRBV5-1 and TRBJ1-6; 9 bases align to TRBD1. This CDR3 contains 15 residues. The germline V gene has CDR1 SGHRS and CDR2 YFSETQ. Trimming took 3 bases from V and 8 from J; bases not matched to a gene: 6. CDR3 sequence reads: CASSSGRDRDSPLHF. In nucleotides, the CDR3 is TGCGCCAGCAGCTCGGGCCGGGACAGGGATTCACCCCTCCACTTT.

This clone has a single count. The chain couples TRBV9 to TRBJ2-7; no firm D call. This CDR3 contains 14 residues. Trimming took off 0 bases at V and 6 bases at J, with 13 bases between the two ends. Germline loops: CDR1 SGDLS, CDR2 YYNGEE. The CDR3 reads CASSVAKVGFEQYF. In nucleotides, the CDR3 is TGTGCCAGCAGCGTAGCCAAAGTAGGCTTCGAGCAGTACTTC.